This T cell receptor beta chain is drawn from a study of T cell repertoires in cytomegalovirus infection. At the level of the study: Selected CMV epitopes included recently identified HLA-C-restricted ones as well as well-studied HLA-B-restricted ones. Signatures in public TCR beta sequences pointed to both CMV infection and matching HLA type. The study, taken as a whole, reports: What dominated the ex vivo response were HLA-C-restricted CMV-specific TCR beta clonotypes.

This clonotype was recorded a few times. The antigen remains undetermined. Using its own MiXCR run on the reads, TCRdb lists one record per CDR3 protein. Here the sample spans 300,000 or so distinct CDR3 sequences, roughly 25% being singletons. The TCR sequence derives from a human donor in good health (CMV status not recorded). Some clones in this sample may be carry-over from other donors' samples. Sequencing was performed on cultured PBMCs, taken from culture after CMV antigen stimulation.

CDR3 sequence: CASTEEAGEDEKLFF. In DNA form, the CDR3 reads TGTGCCAGCACCGAAGAGGCAGGGGAGGATGAAAAACTGTTTTTT. The chain recombines TRBV2 with TRBJ1-4; D possibly corresponds to TRBD1 (6 bases). Trimming took off 7 bases at V and 6 bases at J, with 18 bases between the two ends. Germline V lookup: CDR1 SNHLY, CDR2 FYNNEI. This CDR3 has 15 residues. Full variable domain (outside the CDR3, taken from reference TRBV2 and TRBJ1-4): EPEVTQTPSHQVTQMGQEVILRCVPISNHLYFYWYRQILGQKVEFLVSFYNNEISEKSEIFDDQFSVERPDGSNFTLKIRSTKLEDSAMYFCASTEEAGEDEKLFFGSGTQLSVL.